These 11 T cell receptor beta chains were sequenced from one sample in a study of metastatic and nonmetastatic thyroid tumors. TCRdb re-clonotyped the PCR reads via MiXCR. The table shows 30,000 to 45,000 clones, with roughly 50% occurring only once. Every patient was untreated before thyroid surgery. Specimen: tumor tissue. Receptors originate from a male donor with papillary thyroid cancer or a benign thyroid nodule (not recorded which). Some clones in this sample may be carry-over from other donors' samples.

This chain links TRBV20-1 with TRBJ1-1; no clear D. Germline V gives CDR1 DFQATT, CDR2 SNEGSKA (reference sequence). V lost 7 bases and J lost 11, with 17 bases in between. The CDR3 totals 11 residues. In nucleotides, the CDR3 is TGCAGTGTCCCGACCCCCGGGTATGCTTTCTTT. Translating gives CSVPTPGYAFF.

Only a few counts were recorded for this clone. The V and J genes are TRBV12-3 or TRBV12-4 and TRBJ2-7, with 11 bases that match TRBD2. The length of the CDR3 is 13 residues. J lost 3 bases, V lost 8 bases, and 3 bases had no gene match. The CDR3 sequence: CASGGLAGYEQYF. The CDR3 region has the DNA TGTGCCAGCGGCGGACTAGCGGGCTACGAGCAGTACTTC.

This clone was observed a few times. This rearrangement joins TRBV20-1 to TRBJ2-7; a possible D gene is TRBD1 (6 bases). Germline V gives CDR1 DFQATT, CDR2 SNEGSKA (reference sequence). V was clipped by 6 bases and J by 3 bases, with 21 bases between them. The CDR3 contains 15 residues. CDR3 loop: CSADGTQGHNYEQYF. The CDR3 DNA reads TGCAGTGCCGACGGGACCCAGGGACACAACTACGAGCAGTACTTC.

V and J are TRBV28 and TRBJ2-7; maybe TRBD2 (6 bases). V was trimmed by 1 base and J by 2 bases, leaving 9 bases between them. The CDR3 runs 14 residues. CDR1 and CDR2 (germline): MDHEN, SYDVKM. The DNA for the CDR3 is TGTGCCAGCAGTTTATTACCGGGGGCCTACGAGCAGTACTTC. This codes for CASSLLPGAYEQYF.

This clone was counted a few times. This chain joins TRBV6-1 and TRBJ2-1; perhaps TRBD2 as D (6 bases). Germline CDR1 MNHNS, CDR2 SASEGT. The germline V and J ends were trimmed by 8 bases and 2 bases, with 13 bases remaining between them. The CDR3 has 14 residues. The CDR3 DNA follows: TGTGCCAGCCTCTTGGAGGGCCCCTACAATGAGCAGTTCTTC. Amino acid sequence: CASLLEGPYNEQFF.

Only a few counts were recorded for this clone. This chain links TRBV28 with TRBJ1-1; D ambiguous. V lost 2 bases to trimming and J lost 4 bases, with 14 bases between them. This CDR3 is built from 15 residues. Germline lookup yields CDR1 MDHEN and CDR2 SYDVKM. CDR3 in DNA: TGTGCCAGCAGTTTAATTGGCGATGAGGGCACTGAAGCTTTCTTT. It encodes CASSLIGDEGTEAFF.

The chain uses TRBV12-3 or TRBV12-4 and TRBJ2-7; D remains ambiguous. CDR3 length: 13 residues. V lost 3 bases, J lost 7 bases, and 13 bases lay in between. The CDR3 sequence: CASSFTSQREQYF. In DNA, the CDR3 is TGTGCCAGCAGTTTCACGTCCCAACGGGAGCAGTACTTC.

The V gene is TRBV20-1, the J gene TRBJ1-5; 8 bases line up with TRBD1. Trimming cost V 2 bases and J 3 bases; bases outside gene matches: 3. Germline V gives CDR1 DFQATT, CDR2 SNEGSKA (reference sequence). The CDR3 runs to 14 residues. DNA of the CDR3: TGCAGTGCTAGATTGACAGGGGCCAATCAGCCCCAGCATTTT. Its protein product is CSARLTGANQPQHF.

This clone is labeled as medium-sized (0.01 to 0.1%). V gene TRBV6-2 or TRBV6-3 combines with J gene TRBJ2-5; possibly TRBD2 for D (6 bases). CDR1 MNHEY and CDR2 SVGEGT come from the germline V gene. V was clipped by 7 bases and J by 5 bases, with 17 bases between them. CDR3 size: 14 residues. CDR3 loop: CASTNLREVETQYF. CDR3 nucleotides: TGTGCCAGCACCAACCTAAGGGAGGTTGAGACCCAGTACTTC.

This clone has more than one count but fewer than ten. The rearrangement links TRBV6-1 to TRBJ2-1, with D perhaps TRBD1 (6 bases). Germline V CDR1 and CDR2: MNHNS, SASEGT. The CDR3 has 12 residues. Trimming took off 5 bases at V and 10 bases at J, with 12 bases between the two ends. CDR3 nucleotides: TGTGCCAGCAGTCCTACAGGGACCGAGCAGTTCTTC. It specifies CASSPTGTEQFF.

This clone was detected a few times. CDR3 sequence reads: CASSPAYEQYF. CDR3 nucleotides: TGTGCCAGCAGCCCGGCTTACGAGCAGTACTTC. This chain uses TRBV7-2 with TRBJ2-7; the D is unclear. Germline-derived CDR1 and CDR2 are SGHTA and FQGNSA. The CDR3 spans 11 residues. Trimming cost V 5 bases and J 4 bases, with 6 bases left between them.